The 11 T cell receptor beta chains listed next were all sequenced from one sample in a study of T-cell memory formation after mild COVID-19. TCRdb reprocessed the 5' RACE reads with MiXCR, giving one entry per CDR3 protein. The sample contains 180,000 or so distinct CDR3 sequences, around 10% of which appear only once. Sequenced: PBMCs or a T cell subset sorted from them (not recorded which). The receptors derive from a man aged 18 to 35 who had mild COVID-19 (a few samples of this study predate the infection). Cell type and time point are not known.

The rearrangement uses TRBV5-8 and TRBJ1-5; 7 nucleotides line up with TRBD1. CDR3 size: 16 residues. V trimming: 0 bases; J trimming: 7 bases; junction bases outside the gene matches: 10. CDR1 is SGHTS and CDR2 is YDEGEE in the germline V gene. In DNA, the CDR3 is TGTGCCAGCAGCTTGGCGGGACAGCGGCTGAGGCAGCCCCAGCATTTT. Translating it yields CASSLAGQRLRQPQHF.

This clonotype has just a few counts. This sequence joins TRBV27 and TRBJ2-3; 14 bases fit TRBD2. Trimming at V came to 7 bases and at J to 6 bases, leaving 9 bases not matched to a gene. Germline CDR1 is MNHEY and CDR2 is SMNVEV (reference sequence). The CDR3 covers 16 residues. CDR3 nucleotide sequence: TGTGCCAGCACCGGGACTAGCGGGGGCTGGGGGGATACGCAGTATTTT. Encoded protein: CASTGTSGGWGDTQYF.

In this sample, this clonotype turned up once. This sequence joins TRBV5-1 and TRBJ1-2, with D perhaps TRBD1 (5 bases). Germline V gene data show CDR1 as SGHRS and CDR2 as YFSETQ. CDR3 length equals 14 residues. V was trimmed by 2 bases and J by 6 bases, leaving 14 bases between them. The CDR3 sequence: CASSLQTDYDGYTF. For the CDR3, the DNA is TGCGCCAGCAGCTTACAGACAGATTATGATGGCTACACCTTC.

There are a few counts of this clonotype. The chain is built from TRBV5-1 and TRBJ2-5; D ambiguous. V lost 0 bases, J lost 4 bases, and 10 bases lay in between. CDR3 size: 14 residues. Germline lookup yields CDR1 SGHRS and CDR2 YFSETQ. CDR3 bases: TGCGCCAGCAGCTTGGCCCCCCCGGGAGAGACCCAGTACTTC. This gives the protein CASSLAPPGETQYF.

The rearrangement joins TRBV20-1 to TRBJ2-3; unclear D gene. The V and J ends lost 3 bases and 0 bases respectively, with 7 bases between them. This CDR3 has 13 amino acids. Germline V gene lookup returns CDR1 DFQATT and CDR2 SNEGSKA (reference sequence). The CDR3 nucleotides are TGCAGTGCTAGGCACCTTAGCACAGATACGCAGTATTTT. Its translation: CSARHLSTDTQYF.

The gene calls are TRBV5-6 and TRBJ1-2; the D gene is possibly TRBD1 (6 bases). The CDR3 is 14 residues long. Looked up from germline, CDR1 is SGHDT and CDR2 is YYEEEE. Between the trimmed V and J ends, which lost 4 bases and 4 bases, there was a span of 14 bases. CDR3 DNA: TGTGCCAGCAGCCCGGCGGGACACGGCTATGGCTACACCTTC. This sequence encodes CASSPAGHGYGYTF.

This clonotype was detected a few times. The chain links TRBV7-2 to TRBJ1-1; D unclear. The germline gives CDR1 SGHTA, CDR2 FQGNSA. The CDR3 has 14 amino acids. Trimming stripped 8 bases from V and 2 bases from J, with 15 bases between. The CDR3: CASGWAGVNTEAFF. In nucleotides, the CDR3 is TGTGCCAGCGGCTGGGCGGGAGTCAACACTGAAGCTTTCTTT.

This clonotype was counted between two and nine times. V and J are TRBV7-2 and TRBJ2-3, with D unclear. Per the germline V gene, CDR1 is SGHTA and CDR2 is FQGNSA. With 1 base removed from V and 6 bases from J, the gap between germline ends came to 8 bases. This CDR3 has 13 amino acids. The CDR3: CASSLDSYDTQYF. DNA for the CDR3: TGTGCCAGCAGCTTAGATTCGTACGATACGCAGTATTTT.

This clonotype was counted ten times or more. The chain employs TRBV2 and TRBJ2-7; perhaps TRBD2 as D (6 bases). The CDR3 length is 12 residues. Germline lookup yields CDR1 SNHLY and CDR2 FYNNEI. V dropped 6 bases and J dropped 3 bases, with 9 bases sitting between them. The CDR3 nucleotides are TGTGCCAGCAGCGGGGGAGGCTACGAGCAGTACGTC. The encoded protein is CASSGGGYEQYV.

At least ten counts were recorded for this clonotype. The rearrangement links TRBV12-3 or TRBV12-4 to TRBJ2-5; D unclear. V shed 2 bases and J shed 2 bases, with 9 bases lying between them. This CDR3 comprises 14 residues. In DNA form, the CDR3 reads TGTGCCAGCAGTTTACTTTCCAGACAAGAGACCCAGTACTTC. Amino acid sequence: CASSLLSRQETQYF.

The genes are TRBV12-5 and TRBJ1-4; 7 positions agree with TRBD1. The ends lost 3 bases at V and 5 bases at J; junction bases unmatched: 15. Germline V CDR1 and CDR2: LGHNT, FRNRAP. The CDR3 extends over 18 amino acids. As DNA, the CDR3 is TGTGCTAGTGGTTTTTATGAGACAGGGCCCGATCCGAATGAAAAACTGTTTTTT. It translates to CASGFYETGPDPNEKLFF.